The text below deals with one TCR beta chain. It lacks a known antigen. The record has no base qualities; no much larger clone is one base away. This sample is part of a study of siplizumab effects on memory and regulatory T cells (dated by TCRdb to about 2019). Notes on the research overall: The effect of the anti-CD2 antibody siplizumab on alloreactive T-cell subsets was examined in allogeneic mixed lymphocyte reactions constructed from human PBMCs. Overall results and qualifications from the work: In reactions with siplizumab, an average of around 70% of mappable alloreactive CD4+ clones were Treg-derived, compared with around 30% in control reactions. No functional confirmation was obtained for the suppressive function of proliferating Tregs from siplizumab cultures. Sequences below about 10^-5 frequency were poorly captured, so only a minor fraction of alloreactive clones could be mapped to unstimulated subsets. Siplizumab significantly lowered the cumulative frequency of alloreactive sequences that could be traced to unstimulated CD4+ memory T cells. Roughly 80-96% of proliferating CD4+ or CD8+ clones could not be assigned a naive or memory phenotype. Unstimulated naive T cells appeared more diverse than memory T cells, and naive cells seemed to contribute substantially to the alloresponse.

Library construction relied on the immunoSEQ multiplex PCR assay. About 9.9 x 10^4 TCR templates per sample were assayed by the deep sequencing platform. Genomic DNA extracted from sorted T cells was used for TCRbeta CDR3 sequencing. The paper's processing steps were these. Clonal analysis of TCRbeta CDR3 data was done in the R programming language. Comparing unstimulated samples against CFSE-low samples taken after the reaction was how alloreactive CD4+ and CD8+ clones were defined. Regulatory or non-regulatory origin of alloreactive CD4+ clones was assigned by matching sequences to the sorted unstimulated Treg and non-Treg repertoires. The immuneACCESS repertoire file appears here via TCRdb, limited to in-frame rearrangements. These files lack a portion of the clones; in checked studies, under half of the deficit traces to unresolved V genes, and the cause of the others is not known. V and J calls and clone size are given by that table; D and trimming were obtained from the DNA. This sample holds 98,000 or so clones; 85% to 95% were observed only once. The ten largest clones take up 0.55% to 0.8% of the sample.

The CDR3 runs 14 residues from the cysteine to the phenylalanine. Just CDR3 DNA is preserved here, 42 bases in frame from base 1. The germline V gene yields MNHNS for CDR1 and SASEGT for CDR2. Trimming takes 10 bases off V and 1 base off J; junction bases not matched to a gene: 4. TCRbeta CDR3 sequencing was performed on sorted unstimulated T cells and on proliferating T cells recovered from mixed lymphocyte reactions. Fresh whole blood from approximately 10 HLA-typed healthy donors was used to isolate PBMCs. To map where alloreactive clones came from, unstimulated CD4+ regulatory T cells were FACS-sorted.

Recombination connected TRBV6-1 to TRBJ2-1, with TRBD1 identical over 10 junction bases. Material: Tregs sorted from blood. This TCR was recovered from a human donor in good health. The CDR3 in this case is CATPGQGSYNEQFF. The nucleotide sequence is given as TGTGCCACCCCGGGACAGGGGTCCTACAATGAGCAGTTCTTC.